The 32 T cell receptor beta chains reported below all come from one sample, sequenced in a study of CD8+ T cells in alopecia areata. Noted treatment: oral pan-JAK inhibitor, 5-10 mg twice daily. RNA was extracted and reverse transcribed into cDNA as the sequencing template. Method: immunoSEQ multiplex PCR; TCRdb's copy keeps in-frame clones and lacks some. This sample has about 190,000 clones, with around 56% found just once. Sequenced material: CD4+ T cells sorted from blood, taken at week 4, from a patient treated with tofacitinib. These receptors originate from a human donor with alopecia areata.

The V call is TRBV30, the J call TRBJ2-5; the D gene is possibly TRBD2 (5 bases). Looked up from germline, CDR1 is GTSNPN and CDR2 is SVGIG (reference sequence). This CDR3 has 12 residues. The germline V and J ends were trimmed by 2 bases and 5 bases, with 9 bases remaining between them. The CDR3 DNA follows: TGTGCCTGGAGTCGCCGAGGGGAGACCCAGTACTTC. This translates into CAWSRRGETQYF.

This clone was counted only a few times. CDR3 protein: CSVGQGMRGANVLTF. DNA of the CDR3: TGCAGCGTTGGGCAGGGGATGCGCGGGGCCAACGTCCTGACTTTC. The chain joins TRBV29-1 to TRBJ2-6; D is possibly TRBD1 (6 bases). In germline, CDR1 is SQVTM, CDR2 ANQGSEA. V shed 4 bases and J shed 4 bases, with 14 bases lying between them. CDR3 size: 15 residues.

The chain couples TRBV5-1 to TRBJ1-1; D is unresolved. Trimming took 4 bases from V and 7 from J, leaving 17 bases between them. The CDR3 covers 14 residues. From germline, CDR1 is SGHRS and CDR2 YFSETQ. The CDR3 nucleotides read TGCGCCAGCAGCGTAACCGGGATAGATCATGAAGCTTTCTTT. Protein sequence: CASSVTGIDHEAFF.

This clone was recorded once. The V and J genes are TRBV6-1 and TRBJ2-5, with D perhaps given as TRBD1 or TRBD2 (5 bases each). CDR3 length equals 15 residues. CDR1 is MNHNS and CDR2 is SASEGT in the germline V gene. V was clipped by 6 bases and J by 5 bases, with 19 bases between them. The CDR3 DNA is TGTGCCAGCAGCCTCCGCGCTAGCCGGGGCGAGACCCAGTACTTC. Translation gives CASSLRASRGETQYF.

The CDR3 DNA is TGTGCCAGCAGCCCGGGACAGGCTTCATCCTACGAGCAGTACTTC. It translates to CASSPGQASSYEQYF. This sequence joins TRBV11-2 and TRBJ2-7, with 8 bases identical to TRBD1. Germline V gene sequence: CDR1 SGHAT, CDR2 FQNNGV. This CDR3 comprises 15 residues. Germline trimming cut 5 bases from V and 1 base from J; bases unmatched to any gene: 7. Combining the CDR3 with reference TRBV11-2 and TRBJ2-7 gives the whole variable domain EAGVAQSPRYKIIEKRQSVAFWCNPISGHATLYWYQQILGQGPKLLIQFQNNGVVDDSQLPKDRFSAERLKGVDSTLKIQPAKLEDSAVYLCASSPGQASSYEQYFGPGTRLTVT.

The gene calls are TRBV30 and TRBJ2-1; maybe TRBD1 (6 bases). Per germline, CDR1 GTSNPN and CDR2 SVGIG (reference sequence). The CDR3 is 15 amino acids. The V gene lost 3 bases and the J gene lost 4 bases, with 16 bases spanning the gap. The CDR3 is CAWRSQGRAYNEQFF. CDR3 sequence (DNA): TGTGCCTGGAGATCACAGGGAAGGGCGTACAATGAGCAGTTCTTC.

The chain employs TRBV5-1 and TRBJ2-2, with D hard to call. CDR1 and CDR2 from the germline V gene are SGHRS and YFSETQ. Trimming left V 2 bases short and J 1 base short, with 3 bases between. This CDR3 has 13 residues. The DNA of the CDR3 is TGCGCCAGCAGCTTTAGGAACACCGGGGAGCTGTTTTTT. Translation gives CASSFRNTGELFF.

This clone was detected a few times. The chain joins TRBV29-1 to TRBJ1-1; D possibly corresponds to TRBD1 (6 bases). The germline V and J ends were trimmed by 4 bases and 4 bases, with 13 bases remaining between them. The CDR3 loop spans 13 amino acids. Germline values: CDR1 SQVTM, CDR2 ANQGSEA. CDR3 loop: CSVVGGRGTEAFF. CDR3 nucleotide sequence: TGCAGCGTTGTAGGGGGGCGGGGCACTGAAGCTTTCTTT.

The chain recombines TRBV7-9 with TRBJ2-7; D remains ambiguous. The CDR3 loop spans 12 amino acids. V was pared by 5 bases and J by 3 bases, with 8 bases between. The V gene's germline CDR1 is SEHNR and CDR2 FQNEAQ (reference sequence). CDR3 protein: CASSVRDYEQYF. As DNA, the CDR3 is TGTGCCAGCAGCGTCAGAGACTACGAGCAGTACTTC. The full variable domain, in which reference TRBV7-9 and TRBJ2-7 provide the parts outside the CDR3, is DTGVSQNPRHKITKRGQNVTFRCDPISEHNRLYWYRQTLGQGPEFLTYFQNEAQLEKSRLLSDRFSAERPKGSFSTLEIQRTEQGDSAMYLCASSVRDYEQYFGPGTRLTVT.

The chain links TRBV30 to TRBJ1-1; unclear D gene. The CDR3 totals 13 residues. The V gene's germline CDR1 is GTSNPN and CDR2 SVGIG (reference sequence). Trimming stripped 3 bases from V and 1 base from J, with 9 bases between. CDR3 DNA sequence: TGTGCCTGGAGGTCAAGCGGGAACACTGAAGCTTTCTTT. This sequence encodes CAWRSSGNTEAFF.

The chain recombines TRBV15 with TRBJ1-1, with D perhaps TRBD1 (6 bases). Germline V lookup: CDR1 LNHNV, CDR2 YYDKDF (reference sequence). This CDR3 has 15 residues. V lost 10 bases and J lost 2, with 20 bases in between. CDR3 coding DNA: TGTGCCAACATGGAACCGGGACAAAGAAACACTGAAGCTTTCTTT. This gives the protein CANMEPGQRNTEAFF.

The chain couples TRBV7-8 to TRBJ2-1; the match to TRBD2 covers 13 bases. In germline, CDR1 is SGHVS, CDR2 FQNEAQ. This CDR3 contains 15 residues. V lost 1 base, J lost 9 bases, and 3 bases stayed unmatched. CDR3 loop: CASSLGTSGSGEQFF. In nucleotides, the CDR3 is TGTGCCAGCAGCTTAGGGACTAGCGGGAGCGGTGAGCAGTTCTTC.

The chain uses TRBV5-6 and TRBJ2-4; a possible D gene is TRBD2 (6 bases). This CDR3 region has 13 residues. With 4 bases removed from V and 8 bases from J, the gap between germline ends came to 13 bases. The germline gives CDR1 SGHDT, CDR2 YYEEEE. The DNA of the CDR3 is TGTGCCAGCAGCCCACCCGGGGGAGACATTCAGTACTTC. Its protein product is CASSPPGGDIQYF.

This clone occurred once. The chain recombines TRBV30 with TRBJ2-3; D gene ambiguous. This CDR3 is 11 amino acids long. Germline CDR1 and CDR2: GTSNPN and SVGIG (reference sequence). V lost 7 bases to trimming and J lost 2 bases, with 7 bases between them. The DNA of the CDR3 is TGTGCCTCATCGTTCACAGATACGCAGTATTTT. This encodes CASSFTDTQYF.

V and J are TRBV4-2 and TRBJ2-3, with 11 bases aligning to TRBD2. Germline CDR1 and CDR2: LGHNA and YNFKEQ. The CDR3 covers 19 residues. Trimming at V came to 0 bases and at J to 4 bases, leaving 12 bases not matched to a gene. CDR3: CASSQDRLAGGRVPDTQYF. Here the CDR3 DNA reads TGTGCCAGCAGCCAAGATCGCCTAGCGGGAGGTCGGGTCCCAGATACGCAGTATTTT.

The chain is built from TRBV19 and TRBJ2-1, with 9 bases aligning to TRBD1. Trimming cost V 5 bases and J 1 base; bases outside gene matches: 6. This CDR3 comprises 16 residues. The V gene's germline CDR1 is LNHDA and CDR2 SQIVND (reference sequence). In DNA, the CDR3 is TGTGCCAGTAGTGCTACGGACAGGGGATCCTACAATGAGCAGTTCTTC. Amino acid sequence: CASSATDRGSYNEQFF.

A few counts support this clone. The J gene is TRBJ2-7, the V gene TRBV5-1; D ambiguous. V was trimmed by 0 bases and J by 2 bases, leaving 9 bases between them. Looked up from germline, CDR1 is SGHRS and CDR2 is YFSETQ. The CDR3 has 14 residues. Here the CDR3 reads CASSLAPPAYEQYF. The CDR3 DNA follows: TGCGCCAGCAGCTTGGCCCCCCCGGCCTACGAGCAGTACTTC. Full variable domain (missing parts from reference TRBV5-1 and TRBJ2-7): KAGVTQTPRYLIKTRGQQVTLSCSPISGHRSVSWYQQTPGQGLQFLFEYFSETQRNKGNFPGRFSGRQFSNSRSEMNVSTLELGDSALYLCASSLAPPAYEQYFGPGTRLTVT.

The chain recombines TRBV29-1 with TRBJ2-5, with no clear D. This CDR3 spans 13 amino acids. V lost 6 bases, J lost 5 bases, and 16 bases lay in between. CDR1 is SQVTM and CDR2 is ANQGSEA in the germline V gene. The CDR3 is CSVRDRNGETQYF. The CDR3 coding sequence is TGCAGCGTGCGCGACCGGAACGGTGAGACCCAGTACTTC.

DNA of the CDR3: TGTGCCAGCAGTGTATTCAACCGGGACAGGGACATGAACACTGAAGCTTTCTTT. The encoded protein is CASSVFNRDRDMNTEAFF. The chain is built from TRBV2 and TRBJ1-1, with 9 bases matching TRBD1. J gave up 0 bases and V 4 bases, and 12 bases lay outside the gene matches. CDR1 is SNHLY, CDR2 FYNNEI, per germline. This CDR3 has 18 amino acids.

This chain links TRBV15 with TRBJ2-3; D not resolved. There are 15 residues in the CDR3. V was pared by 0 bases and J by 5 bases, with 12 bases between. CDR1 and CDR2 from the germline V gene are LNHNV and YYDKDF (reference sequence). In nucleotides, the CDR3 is TGTGCCACCAGCAGAGATCTTCCCCCCTTAGATACGCAGTATTTT. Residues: CATSRDLPPLDTQYF.

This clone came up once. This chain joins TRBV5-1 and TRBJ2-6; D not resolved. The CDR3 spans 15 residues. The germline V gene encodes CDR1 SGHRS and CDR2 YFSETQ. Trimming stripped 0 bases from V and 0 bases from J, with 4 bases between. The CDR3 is CASSLVASGANVLTF. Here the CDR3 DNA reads TGCGCCAGCAGCTTGGTAGCCTCTGGGGCCAACGTCCTGACTTTC.

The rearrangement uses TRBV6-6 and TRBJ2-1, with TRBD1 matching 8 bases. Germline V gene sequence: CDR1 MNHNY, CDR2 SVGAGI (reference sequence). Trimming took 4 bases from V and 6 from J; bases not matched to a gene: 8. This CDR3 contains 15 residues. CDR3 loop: CASSSGQGRGNEQFF. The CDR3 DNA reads TGTGCCAGCAGTTCTGGACAGGGCAGGGGCAATGAGCAGTTCTTC.

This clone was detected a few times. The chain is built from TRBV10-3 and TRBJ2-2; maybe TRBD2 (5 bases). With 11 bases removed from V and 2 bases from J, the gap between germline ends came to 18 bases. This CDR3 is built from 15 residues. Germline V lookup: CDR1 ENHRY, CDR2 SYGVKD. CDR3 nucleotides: TGTGCCGCCCGAGGTCCGGACTCAAACACCGGGGAGCTGTTTTTT. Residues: CAARGPDSNTGELFF.

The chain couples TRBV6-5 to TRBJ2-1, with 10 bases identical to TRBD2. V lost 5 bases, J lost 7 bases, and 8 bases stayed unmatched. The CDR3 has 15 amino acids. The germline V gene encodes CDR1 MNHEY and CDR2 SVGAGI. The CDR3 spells CASSPLAGVKNEQFF. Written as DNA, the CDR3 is TGTGCCAGCAGTCCTCTAGCGGGAGTCAAAAATGAGCAGTTCTTC.

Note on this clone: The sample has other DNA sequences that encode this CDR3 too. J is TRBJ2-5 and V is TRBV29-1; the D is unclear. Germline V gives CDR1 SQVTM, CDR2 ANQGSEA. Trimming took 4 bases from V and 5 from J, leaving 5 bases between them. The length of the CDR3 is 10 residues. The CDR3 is CSVAWETQYF. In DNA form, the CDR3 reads TGCAGCGTTGCTTGGGAGACCCAGTACTTC.

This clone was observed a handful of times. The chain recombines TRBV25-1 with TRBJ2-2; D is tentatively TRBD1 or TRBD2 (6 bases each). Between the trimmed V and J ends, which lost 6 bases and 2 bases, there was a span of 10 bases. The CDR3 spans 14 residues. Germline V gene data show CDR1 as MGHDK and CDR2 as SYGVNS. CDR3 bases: TGTGCCAGCAGACAGGGAGGAAACACCGGGGAGCTGTTTTTT. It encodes CASRQGGNTGELFF.

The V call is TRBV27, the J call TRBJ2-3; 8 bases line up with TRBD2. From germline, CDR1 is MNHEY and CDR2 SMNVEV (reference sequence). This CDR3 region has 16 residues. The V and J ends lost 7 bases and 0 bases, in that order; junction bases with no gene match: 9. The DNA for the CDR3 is TGTGCCAGCACCCTTTATAGCGGGACTAGCACAGATACGCAGTATTTT. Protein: CASTLYSGTSTDTQYF.

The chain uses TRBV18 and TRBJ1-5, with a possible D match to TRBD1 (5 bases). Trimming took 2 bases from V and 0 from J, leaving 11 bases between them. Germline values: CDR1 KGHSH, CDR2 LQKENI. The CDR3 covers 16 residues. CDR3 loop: CASSPFLTDSNQPQHF. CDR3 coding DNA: TGTGCCAGCTCACCATTTTTGACAGATAGCAATCAGCCCCAGCATTTT.

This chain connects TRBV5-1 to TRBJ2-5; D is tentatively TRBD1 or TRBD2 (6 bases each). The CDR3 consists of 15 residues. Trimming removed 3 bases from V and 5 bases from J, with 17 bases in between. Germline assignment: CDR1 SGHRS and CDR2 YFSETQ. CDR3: CASSSHGGAGETQYF. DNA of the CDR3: TGCGCCAGCAGCTCCCACGGGGGCGCCGGGGAGACCCAGTACTTC.

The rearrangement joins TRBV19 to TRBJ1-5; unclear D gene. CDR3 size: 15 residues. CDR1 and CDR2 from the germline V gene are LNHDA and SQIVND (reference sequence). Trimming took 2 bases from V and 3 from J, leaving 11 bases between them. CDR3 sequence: CASSIFEGNNQPQHF. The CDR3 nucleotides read TGTGCCAGTAGTATATTCGAGGGTAACAATCAGCCCCAGCATTTT.

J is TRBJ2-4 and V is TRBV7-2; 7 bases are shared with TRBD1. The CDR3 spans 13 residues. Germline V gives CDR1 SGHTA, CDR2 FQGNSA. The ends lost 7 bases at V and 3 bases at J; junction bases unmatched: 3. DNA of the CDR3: TGTGCCAGCACGGGACAGCTCAAAAACATTCAGTACTTC. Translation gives CASTGQLKNIQYF. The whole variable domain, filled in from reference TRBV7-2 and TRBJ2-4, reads GAGVSQSPSNKVTEKGKDVELRCDPISGHTALYWYRQSLGQGLEFLIYFQGNSAPDKSGLPSDRFSAERTGGSVSTLTIQRTQQEDSAVYLCASTGQLKNIQYFGAGTRLSVL.

The CDR3 DNA is TGTGCCAGCAGTTACGGCCACACTAACTATGGCTACACCTTC. It yields the protein CASSYGHTNYGYTF. The chain combines TRBV6-6 with TRBJ1-2; D unclear. Per the germline V gene, CDR1 is MNHNY and CDR2 is SVGAGI (reference sequence). CDR3 length: 14 amino acids. Deletions cut 2 bases from V and 0 bases from J, with 7 bases between.